The 11 T cell receptor beta chains below come from one sample, sequenced in a study of tumor and adjacent non-tumor tissue in lung cancer. The template was RNA from unsorted bulk tissue. Distant lung tissue was collected more than 3 cm away from the tumor edge. The library came from three nested PCR rounds adapted from ARM-PCR protocols. One entry per CDR3 protein results from TCRdb running MiXCR on the multiplex PCR reads. The sample includes about 67,000 distinct CDR3 sequences, 65% to 80% of them seen just once. The sequenced material came from distant non-tumor lung tissue. The receptor source for this set is a man in his sixties with non-small cell lung cancer.

This rearrangement joins TRBV5-4 to TRBJ2-1; 10 bases map to TRBD2. This CDR3 has 15 residues. From germline, CDR1 is SGHNT and CDR2 YYREEE (reference sequence). The trim removed 10 bases at V and 7 bases at J, leaving 14 bases unmatched. The DNA of the CDR3 is TGTGCCTGCCGCCCGACTAGCGGGTCTGTTAATGAGCAGTTCTTC. Translated, it gives CACRPTSGSVNEQFF.

For this clonotype: It may be a read error: a sequence one base away is much more abundant. The chain links TRBV5-5 to TRBJ2-3; no firm D call. CDR1 SGHKS and CDR2 YYEKEE come from the germline V gene (reference sequence). The CDR3 is made up of 16 amino acids. Trimming took off 4 bases at V and 1 base at J, with 16 bases between the two ends. CDR3 in amino acids: CASSPLSTRRTDTQYF. CDR3 in DNA: TGTGCCAGCAGCCCCTTGTCGACTCGCCGCACAGATACGCAGTATTTT.

As to this clonotype: A read error is likely, as this CDR3 ends without the conserved phenylalanine or tryptophan. The genes are TRBV11-2 and TRBJ2-3; 9 bases align to TRBD2. Germline V gene lookup returns CDR1 SGHAT and CDR2 FQNNGV. This CDR3 has 19 residues. Germline trimming cut 5 bases from V and 8 bases from J; bases unmatched to any gene: 23. The CDR3 DNA follows: TGTGCCAGCAGCCCCAACTTGGGACTTGCGGGAGGGCCGGGGAGTACGCAGTATTTA. Translated, it gives CASSPNLGLAGGPGSTQYL.

V usage is TRBV5-4 and J usage is TRBJ2-3; no firm D call. The CDR3 runs 14 residues. Germline CDR1 reads SGHNT; CDR2 reads YYREEE (reference sequence). Trimming took 8 bases from V and 2 from J, leaving 15 bases between them. The CDR3: CASIDDKITDTQYF. Written as DNA, the CDR3 is TGTGCCAGTATCGATGACAAAATCACAGATACGCAGTATTTT.

This clonotype was detected only a few times. One end of the junction varies from germline; a read error may be responsible. V gene TRBV5-8 combines with J gene TRBJ1-3; D is undetermined. CDR3 length equals 16 residues. The germline V gene encodes CDR1 SGHTS and CDR2 YDEGEE. CDR3: CTSSPARGNSGNTICF. In DNA, the CDR3 is TGTACCAGCAGCCCCGCCCGAGGGAACTCTGGAAACACCATATGTTTT. The full variable domain, completed using reference TRBV5-8 and TRBJ1-3, is EAGVTQSPTHLIKTRGQQATLRCSPISGHTSVYWYQQALGLGLQFLLWYDEGEERNRGNFPPRFSGRQFPNYSSELNVNALELEDSALYLCTSSPARGNSGNTICFGEGSWLTVV.

With regard to this clonotype: One end of the junction is discordant with germline, which a read error may explain. The chain recombines TRBV10-3 with TRBJ2-2; TRBD2 matches at 13 bases. This CDR3 has 16 amino acids. Germline lookup yields CDR1 ENHRY and CDR2 SYGVKD. The CDR3 protein is CAIGERLAGGAGEPFF. CDR3 in DNA: TGTGCCATCGGTGAACGACTAGCGGGAGGTGCCGGGGAGCCGTTTTTT.

Worth noting for this clonotype: Relative to the germline gene, one junction end is altered; a read error may explain this. The chain couples TRBV29-1 to TRBJ1-1, with D tentatively TRBD1 (5 bases). The CDR3 covers 13 residues. Germline CDR1 is SQVTM and CDR2 is ANQGSEA. The CDR3 nucleotides are TGTAGCGCATCAGCATGGGGGGACACTGAAGCTTTCTTT. Translated: CSASAWGDTEAFF.

This clonotype has a handful of counts. One base away lies a much larger clone, so this may be a sequencing read error. J is TRBJ2-7 and V is TRBV7-9; 9 bases are shared with TRBD1. CDR1 and CDR2 from the germline V gene are SEHNR and FQNEAQ (reference sequence). This CDR3 contains 12 residues. The CDR3 DNA reads TGTGTCAGCAGCGGACAGGGGTACGAGCAGTACTTC. Protein: CVSSGQGYEQYF.

This clonotype was picked up many times. The V and J genes are TRBV4-2 and TRBJ1-2; D not resolved. Between the trimmed V and J ends, which lost 3 bases and 0 bases, there was a span of 11 bases. Per germline, CDR1 LGHNA and CDR2 YNFKEQ. This CDR3 region has 15 residues. The CDR3 sequence: CASSQAERANYGYTF. Here the CDR3 DNA reads TGTGCCAGCAGCCAGGCAGAACGAGCTAACTATGGCTACACCTTC.

This clonotype ranks as medium-sized. The chain carries TRBV6-6 and TRBJ1-2; a weak D match, TRBD1 (5 bases). The V end was cut by 8 bases, the J end by 4 bases, with 17 bases between. In germline, CDR1 is MNHNY, CDR2 SVGAGI (reference sequence). The CDR3 is 14 residues long. The CDR3 here is CASGSFDSTYGYTF. The CDR3 coding sequence is TGTGCCAGCGGGTCCTTCGACAGCACCTATGGCTACACCTTC.

Comments on this clonotype: The junction departs from the called germline gene at one end, perhaps through a read error. This chain connects TRBV6-5 to TRBJ2-5; D perhaps matches TRBD2 (5 bases). This CDR3 is 13 amino acids long. Germline values: CDR1 MNHEY, CDR2 SVGAGI. The CDR3 protein is CTSSYGNGETQYF. CDR3 nucleotide sequence: TGTACCAGCAGTTACGGGAATGGAGAGACCCAGTACTTT.